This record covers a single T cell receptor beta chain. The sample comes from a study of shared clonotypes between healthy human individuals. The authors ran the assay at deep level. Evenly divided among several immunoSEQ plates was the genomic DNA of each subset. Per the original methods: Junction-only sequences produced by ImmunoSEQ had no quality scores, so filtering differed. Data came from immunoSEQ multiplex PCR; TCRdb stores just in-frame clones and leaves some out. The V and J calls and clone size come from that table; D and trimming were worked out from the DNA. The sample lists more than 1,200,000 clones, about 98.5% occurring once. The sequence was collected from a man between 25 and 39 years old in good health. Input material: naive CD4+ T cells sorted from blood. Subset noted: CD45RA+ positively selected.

The CDR3 region is CSGIQGRPFGGELFF. As DNA, the CDR3 is TGCAGCGGGATACAGGGGCGACCCTTCGGCGGGGAGCTGTTTTTT. The V gene is TRBV29-1, the J gene TRBJ2-2; 7 nucleotides line up with TRBD1. The CDR3 is 15 residues long. V gave up 7 bases and J gave up 7 bases; unmatched junction bases: 15. Germline V gene data show CDR1 as SQVTM and CDR2 as ANQGSEA.